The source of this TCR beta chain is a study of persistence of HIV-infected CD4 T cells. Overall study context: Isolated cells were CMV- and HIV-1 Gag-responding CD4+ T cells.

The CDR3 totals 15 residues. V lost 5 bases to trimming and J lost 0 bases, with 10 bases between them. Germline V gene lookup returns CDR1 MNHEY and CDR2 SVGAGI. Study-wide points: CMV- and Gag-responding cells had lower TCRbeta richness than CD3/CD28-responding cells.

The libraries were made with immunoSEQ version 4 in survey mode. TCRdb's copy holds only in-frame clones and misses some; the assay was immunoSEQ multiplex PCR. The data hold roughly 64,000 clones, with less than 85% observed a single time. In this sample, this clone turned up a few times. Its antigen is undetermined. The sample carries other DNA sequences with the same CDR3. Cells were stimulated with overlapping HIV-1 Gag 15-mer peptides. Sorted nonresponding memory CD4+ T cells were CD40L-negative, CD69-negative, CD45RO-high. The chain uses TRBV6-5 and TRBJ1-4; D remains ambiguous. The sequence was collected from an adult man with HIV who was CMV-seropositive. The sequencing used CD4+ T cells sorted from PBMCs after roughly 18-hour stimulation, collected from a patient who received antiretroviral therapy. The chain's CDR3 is CASSRTEATNEKLFF. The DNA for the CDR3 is TGTGCCAGCAGTCGTACAGAGGCAACTAATGAAAAACTGTTTTTT.